This paragraph covers one T cell receptor beta chain sequence. The antigen it binds to is not known. The record has no base qualities; no much larger clone is one base away. These data belong to a study of blood T cell dynamics during melanoma immunotherapy (TCRdb year 2020). About the study as a whole: Patients with metastatic melanoma were treated with first-line pembrolizumab or nivolumab plus ipilimumab as standard of care in the United Kingdom. Peripheral T cell receptor repertoires of metastatic melanoma patients were profiled before and after one cycle of checkpoint inhibitor therapy to find early correlates of response. Consecutive patients formed a training cohort, and a further independent group of patients from the same centre was pooled into an external validation set. What the authors observed across the whole study: Unlike progressors, patients who went on to achieve disease control showed a bifurcated reorganization of the PBMC repertoire at W3, with either increased clonality or increased diversity. The relatively small sample size was acknowledged as something that could potentially limit how far the results can be generalized. Whether the T cell clones driving repertoire changes were melanoma-specific or reflected general immune activation could not be determined in the study.

According to the study, the label for this sample's time point signals: week 3, after first cycle of checkpoint inhibitor. Blood samples were collected before treatment (T0) and at week 3 (W3), after the first cycle of checkpoint blockade. Except for two patients with rapid clinical progression, response was assessed 12 weeks after the first infusion by RECIST 1.1; disease control meant complete response, partial response or stable disease. Any patient who had received prior systemic cancer treatment, was on concomitant immunosuppressant therapy or had synchronous other active malignancies was excluded. Both bulk PBMC and plasma cell-free DNA were sequenced for TCR beta so that circulating cells and T cell turnover could be tracked. PBMC were isolated from blood with Lymphoprep and SepMate tubes, followed by red cell lysis. DNA from PBMC and sorted T cell subsets was extracted with QIAamp DNA Blood Mini kits.

A fixed 350 ng of DNA was loaded for every bulk PBMC sample. The immunoSEQ TCRb Assay kit was used according to manufacturer instructions to amplify TCR beta CDR3 sequences from genomic DNA. The KAPA Library Quantification Kit for Illumina platforms was used to quantify the pooled libraries by qPCR. Sequencing of the pooled libraries was done on an Illumina NextSeq 500, with clustering at about 0.55-1.2 pM. From the authors' description of their analysis: TCR data were analyzed with immunoSEQ ANALYZER and the R LymphoSeq package. A rearrangement efficiency score was calculated as productive divided by the sum of productive and non-productive CDR3 sequences. Clonality was measured with the Gini coefficient and diversity with the Renyi index at alpha=1, and both measures were compared pairwise between timepoints within each patient. In LymphoSeq, clonal relatedness was computed using an edit distance of 3, and repertoire similarity was computed using the Bhattacharyya coefficient. To classify response, a linear discriminant analysis based on week-3 changes in clonality and diversity was built with the R MASS and caret packages. TCRdb carries this immuneACCESS record with in-frame sequences only. Its versions omit some clonotypes, under half of them owing to an unresolved V gene in the studies checked, with the rest unexplained. The V and J calls and the clone size are those of that table, but D and trimming were determined from the DNA. The sample includes about 19,000 clones, with 70% to 90% observed a single time. Of the sample, about 6.8% falls within the top ten clones.

From a lookup of the germline V gene, CDR1 and CDR2 are SGHRS and YFSETQ. V is trimmed back by 0 bases and J by 6 bases, and the junction contains 5 bases that no gene match accounts for. The CDR3 measures 15 amino acids from cysteine to phenylalanine. The retained sequence is limited to the CDR3, 45 bases, with the frame set at the first base. This sequence uses TRBV5-1 and TRBJ2-3, with 9 junctional bases fitting TRBD2. This receptor was obtained from a human donor with melanoma. Sequenced material: blood, taken from a patient treated with checkpoint blockade. The DNA sequence is TGCGCCAGCAGCTTGGAGGTAGCGGGAGAGGATACGCAGTATTTT. This encodes CASSLEVAGEDTQYF.